This T cell receptor beta chain was retrieved from a study of OX40 agonist ivuxolimab in advanced cancers. The CDR3 extends over 15 amino acids. Trimming left V 0 bases short and J 2 bases short, with 9 bases between. Germline V lookup: CDR1 SGHTS, CDR2 YDEGEE. Profiling relied on immunoSEQ multiplex PCR, and the TCRdb table lists in-frame clones only, not all of them. The sample lists some 45,000 clones; 75% to 90% were seen once. V and J are TRBV5-8 and TRBJ2-1; D uncertain. The material sequenced was CD4+ or CD8+ T cells sorted from blood, taken in a trial of the OX40 agonist ivuxolimab. The receptor's source is an adult with an advanced solid tumor such as melanoma, head and neck, liver or kidney cancer. CDR3 bases: TGTGCCAGCAGCTTGGGCCGCGGCACCTACAATGAGCAGTTCTTC. It translates to CASSLGRGTYNEQFF.